The 10 T cell receptor beta chains below all came from one sample that was sequenced in a study of blood T cell repertoires in COVID-19. Only in-frame clones appear in the TCRdb table, and some are missing; sequencing was by immunoSEQ multiplex PCR. The data contain 250,000 to 350,000 clones, roughly nine tenths of them seen just once; the ten biggest clones take up about 2.2%. The source material was peripheral blood. The receptors shown here come from a woman aged 45 to 65 who had recovered from COVID-19.

This clone was found a few times. This rearrangement joins TRBV6-6 to TRBJ1-4; TRBD1 is a possible D gene (5 bases). Germline V gene data show CDR1 as MNHNY and CDR2 as SVGAGI (reference sequence). V lost 0 bases and J 1 base, leaving 9 bases between the germline ends. CDR3 length: 16 residues. The CDR3, as DNA: TGTGCCAGCAGTTACTCGGGGGGGTTAACTAATGAAAAACTGTTTTTT. Translating gives CASSYSGGLTNEKLFF.

V and J are TRBV6-5 and TRBJ2-6; no firm D call. Germline V CDR1 and CDR2: MNHEY, SVGAGI. The CDR3 is 15 residues long. V was shortened by 5 bases and J by 1 base, with 9 bases between the two germline ends. The CDR3 protein is CASSPRRSGANVLTF. The CDR3 DNA is TGTGCCAGCAGTCCGAGGAGATCTGGGGCCAACGTCCTGACTTTC.

The chain combines TRBV24-1 with TRBJ1-4; D might be TRBD1 (5 bases). The CDR3 is 18 amino acids. Germline V lookup: CDR1 KGHDR, CDR2 SFDVKD. V gave up 1 base and J gave up 0 bases, with 14 bases separating them. The CDR3 DNA sequence: TGTGCCACCAGTGATTTACAGGTCGGTCAAGCAACTAATGAAAAACTGTTTTTT. Translation gives CATSDLQVGQATNEKLFF.

About this clone itself: A read error may explain this, as a much larger clone is one base away. The same CDR3 arises from other DNA sequences in this sample as well. The V and J genes are TRBV28 and TRBJ1-2; 9 bases match TRBD1. CDR1 and CDR2 (germline): MDHEN, SYDVKM. The CDR3 consists of 13 residues. V gave up 6 bases and J gave up 4 bases; unmatched junction bases: 3. The CDR3 sequence: CASRRGQGYGYTF. CDR3 DNA sequence: TGTGCCAGCAGGCGGGGACAGGGCTATGGCTACACCTTC.

The chain has TRBV13 and TRBJ1-3, with 9 bases lining up with TRBD1. V dropped 5 bases and J dropped 5; count of bases not matched to a gene: 25. Per germline, CDR1 PRHDT and CDR2 FYEKMQ (reference sequence). The CDR3 spans 21 residues. The CDR3 coding sequence is TGTGCCAGCAGCCCGAGATGGGACGAAGACCGGGACAGGGACTCGCGAAACACCATATATTTT. Its translation is CASSPRWDEDRDRDSRNTIYF.

J is TRBJ1-2 and V is TRBV30, with 8 bases lining up with TRBD1. The germline V gene has CDR1 GTSNPN and CDR2 SVGIG (reference sequence). The CDR3 has 13 amino acids. V lost 2 bases to trimming and J lost 10 bases; unmatched junction nucleotides: 9. The CDR3 coding sequence is TGTGCCTGGAGTACATCGGGACAGGTTTTCTACACCTTC. It encodes CAWSTSGQVFYTF.

In its sample, this clone was seen a few times. V usage is TRBV6-2 or TRBV6-3 and J usage is TRBJ1-2, with D maybe TRBD1 (6 bases). Trimming took off 2 bases at V and 8 bases at J, with 18 bases between the two ends. The CDR3 contains 15 residues. The germline V gene encodes CDR1 MNHEY and CDR2 SVGEGT. Written as DNA, the CDR3 is TGTGCCAGCAGTTACCCCCCTAACAGGGTAGGCGGCTACACCTTC. It is translated as CASSYPPNRVGGYTF.

The chain employs TRBV27 and TRBJ1-6; 7 bases fit TRBD1. The CDR3 contains 16 residues. Germline values: CDR1 MNHEY, CDR2 SMNVEV (reference sequence). The V gene end was trimmed by 0 bases and the J gene end by 8 bases; junction bases not matched to a gene: 7. The CDR3 protein is CASSLSLTGSHSPLHF. As DNA, the CDR3 is TGTGCCAGCAGTTTATCCCTGACAGGGTCGCATTCACCCCTCCACTTT.

This clone was seen a single time. The V gene is TRBV6-2 or TRBV6-3, the J gene TRBJ1-1; D is possibly TRBD1 (5 bases). Germline-derived CDR1 and CDR2 are MNHEY and SVGEGT. The CDR3 spans 18 residues. Trimming shortened V by 4 bases and J by 0 bases, and 21 bases separated the two germline ends. The CDR3 here is CASSLPIVRARMNTEAFF. DNA of the CDR3: TGTGCCAGCAGTTTACCGATTGTCAGGGCCCGAATGAACACTGAAGCTTTCTTT.

Written as DNA, the CDR3 is TGCGCCAGCAGCTTCCGGACAGAAACTACTAATACGCAGTATTTT. This gives the protein CASSFRTETTNTQYF. This sequence joins TRBV5-1 and TRBJ2-3, with D possibly TRBD1 on 6 matching bases. The V gene lost 2 bases and the J gene lost 7 bases, with 17 bases spanning the gap. CDR3 length: 15 residues. Germline V gene sequence: CDR1 SGHRS, CDR2 YFSETQ. Full variable domain (rest looked up from reference TRBV5-1 and TRBJ2-3): KAGVTQTPRYLIKTRGQQVTLSCSPISGHRSVSWYQQTPGQGLQFLFEYFSETQRNKGNFPGRFSGRQFSNSRSEMNVSTLELGDSALYLCASSFRTETTNTQYFGPGTRLTVL.